This T cell receptor (beta chain) is drawn from a study of blood T cell repertoires in COVID-19. As for the study in general: Spain, Italy and the United States supplied samples that represented acute and convalescent COVID-19. Sources were T cells, B-cell-depleted T cells, or PBMCs; the material itself was cDNA or gDNA.

In the original analysis: Reference gene primer amplification yielded estimated nucleated cell counts. The assay was immunoSEQ multiplex PCR, and TCRdb's table has in-frame clones only and misses some. V, J and clone size are those of that table, while D and trimming were read from the DNA. Among 200,000 or so clones listed, roughly 80% were seen once. The CDR3 runs 16 residues. V shed 5 bases, J shed 1 base, and the junction held 7 bases outside the gene matches. The germline V gene has CDR1 MRHNA and CDR2 SNTAGT. This TCR was recovered from a young woman who had recovered from COVID-19. The chain is built from TRBV6-4 and TRBJ2-2; 7 nucleotides agree with TRBD2. The specimen was peripheral blood. CDR3 nucleotide sequence: TGTGCCAGCAGTACTTCACTAGCGCTGAACACCGGGGAGCTGTTTTTT. This sequence encodes CASSTSLALNTGELFF.